This TCR beta chain was sequenced for a study of blood T cell repertoires in COVID-19. Study context: The origin of the acute and convalescent COVID-19 samples was the United States, Italy and Spain. Sources were T cells, B-cell-depleted T cells, or PBMCs; the material itself was cDNA or gDNA.

Original handling: Researchers report that nucleated cell counts were estimated from reference gene primer amplification. The data were produced by immunoSEQ multiplex PCR, yet TCRdb's version contains in-frame clones alone and is incomplete. D and trimming were read from the DNA, whereas the V and J calls and clone size are those reported in that table. In the table there are about 80,000 clones, 65% to 85% of which are singletons. The V gene's germline CDR1 is SNHLY and CDR2 FYNNEI. The trim removed 8 bases at V and 1 base at J, leaving 6 bases unmatched. The length of the CDR3 is 14 residues. V is TRBV2 and J is TRBJ2-3; 7 positions match TRBD1. The TCR comes from a man between 65 and 79 years old with active or convalescent COVID-19. Input material: peripheral blood. The CDR3 protein is CASWGDRGTDTQYF. The CDR3 bases are TGTGCCAGCTGGGGCGACAGGGGCACAGATACGCAGTATTTT.